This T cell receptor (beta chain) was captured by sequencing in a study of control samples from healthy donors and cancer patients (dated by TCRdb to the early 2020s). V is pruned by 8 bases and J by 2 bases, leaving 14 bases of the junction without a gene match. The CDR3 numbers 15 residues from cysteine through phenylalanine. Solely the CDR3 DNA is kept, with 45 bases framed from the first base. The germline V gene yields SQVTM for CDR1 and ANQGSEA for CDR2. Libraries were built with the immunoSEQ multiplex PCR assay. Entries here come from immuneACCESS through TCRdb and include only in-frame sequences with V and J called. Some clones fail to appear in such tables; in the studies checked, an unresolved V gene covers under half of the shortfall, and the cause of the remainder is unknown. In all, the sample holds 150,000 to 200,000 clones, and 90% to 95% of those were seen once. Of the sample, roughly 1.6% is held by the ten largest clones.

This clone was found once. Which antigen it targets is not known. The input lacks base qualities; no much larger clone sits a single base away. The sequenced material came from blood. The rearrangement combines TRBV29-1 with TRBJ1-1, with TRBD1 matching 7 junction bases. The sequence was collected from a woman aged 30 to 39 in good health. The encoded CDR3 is CSSTRDSRSNTEAFF. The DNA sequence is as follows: TGCAGCTCGACCCGGGACAGCAGATCCAACACTGAAGCTTTCTTT.